This paragraph reports one T cell receptor beta chain. Its antigen has not been determined. One base away there is no much larger clone; base qualities are not given. This specimen comes from a study of OX40 agonist ivuxolimab in advanced cancers. Study-level background: Ivuxolimab, which targeted the costimulatory receptor OX40 (CD134), was an agonistic, fully human IgG2 monoclonal antibody. The paper covers the monotherapy dose-escalation part of the phase I ivuxolimab trial, which included N ≈ 57 patients. Partial responses occurred in three dose-escalation patients: two with cutaneous melanoma and one with hepatocellular carcinoma. Peripheral TCRbeta sequencing was intended to test whether TCR sequence diversity was altered and clonal T-cell expansion was caused by ivuxolimab. Of the approximately 54 patients in dose escalation, some 20 had hepatocellular carcinoma, around 15 had melanoma, 9 had renal cell carcinoma and 9 had head and neck cancer. In the dose-escalation cohort, 75% to 90% of patients were male, and the mean age was roughly 60 years with a range of roughly 23 to 90. Prior anti-PD-1, anti-PD-L1 or anti-CTLA-4 therapy was permitted, and approximately 40% of dose-escalation patients had received checkpoint inhibitors. Intravenous ivuxolimab was administered to patients every 2 weeks at six dose levels: 0.01, 0.1, 0.3, 1.5, 3 and 10 mg/kg.

At the junction V is shortened by 3 bases and J by 5 bases; bases outside the gene matches: 3. Counted from cysteine to phenylalanine, this CDR3 has 13 amino acids. This entry keeps only the CDR3 DNA: 39 bases, framed from base 1. The germline V gene supplies CDR1 SGHTA and CDR2 FQGTGA. For sequencing of the TCRbeta CDR3 region, genomic DNA was extracted from the sorted cells. TCRbeta CDR3 regions were sequenced using the immunoSEQ Assay. As stored in TCRdb, this immuneACCESS dataset retains in-frame rearrangements with V and J assigned. A fraction of the clones does not appear; measured against another copy, unresolved V genes explain less than half of the discrepancy, and the remainder lacks a known reason. This sample holds approximately 69,000 clones; about 90% were observed only once. The biggest ten clones account for over 9.5% of the sample. Patients with a history of autoimmune disease or receiving systemic immunosuppression were excluded from the trial. Peripheral blood for TCR sequencing was collected from all dose cohorts at baseline, on cycle 4 day 1, and on cycle 7 day 1. Samples were obtained from an open-label, multicenter, first-in-human phase I dose-escalation trial of ivuxolimab. Adults with locally advanced or metastatic head and neck squamous cell, hepatocellular, melanoma or renal cell carcinoma were enrolled in the trial. Before TCR sequencing, CD4+ and CD8+ T cells were separately sorted from peripheral blood.

Paper-wide results and their limitations: On average, CD8+ T cells showed more expanded clones than CD4+ T cells after ivuxolimab. Clonal expansion of both CD4+ and CD8+ blood T cells was observed from baseline to week 6 at doses 0.1 to 3.0 mg/kg. Which antigens the clonally expanded peripheral T cells were specific for was not determined. In partial responders in the 0.1-3.0 mg/kg groups, normalized peripheral clonal expansion was found to be among the lowest, especially among CD8+ T cells. Low levels of normalized T-cell clonal expansion were also seen in some nonresponding patients.

This receptor was taken from an adult with an advanced solid tumor such as melanoma, head and neck, liver or kidney cancer. This chain joins TRBV7-3 to TRBJ2-7; the junction holds 8 bases that match TRBD2. The sample consisted of CD4+ or CD8+ T cells sorted from blood, taken in a trial of the OX40 agonist ivuxolimab. The nucleotide sequence is given as TGTGCCAGCAGCTTCCGGGGGGGCAACGAGCAGTACTTC. It encodes CASSFRGGNEQYF. Supplemented by the reference TRBV7-3 and TRBJ2-7 proteins around the CDR3, the complete variable domain is GAGVSQTPSNKVTEKGKYVELRCDPISGHTALYWYRQSLGQGPEFLIYFQGTGAADDSGLPNDRFFAVRPEGSVSTLKIQRTERGDSAVYLCASSFRGGNEQYFGPGTRLTVT.